This is a list of T cell receptor beta chains from one sample in a study of blood T cell repertoires in COVID-19. Clones were sequenced by immunoSEQ multiplex PCR, and TCRdb holds only the in-frame ones, with some missing. The table has tens of thousands of clones, just over 85% seen once; the top ten hold 14%. The sequencing sample was made of peripheral blood. The receptors derive from a man aged 65 to 85 with acute or convalescent COVID-19. Both conserved end residues are part of each CDR3. Each record gives: J gene, CDR3 length, V gene, CDR3 protein.

TRBJ2-5 | 15 | TRBV19 | CASSIGAGGRETQYF
TRBJ1-1 | 13 | TRBV6-5 | CAADLGDSGEAFF
TRBJ2-7 | 13 | TRBV19 | CASSEYRSYEQYF
TRBJ2-1 | 16 | TRBV5-8 | CASSLVGLLSYNEQFF
TRBJ1-6 | 14 | TRBV5-4 | CASSLGQGTDPLHF
TRBJ1-3 | 17 | TRBV15 | CATSRDGQILTGNTIYF
TRBJ2-3 | 15 | TRBV5-8 | CASSPGLAGRDTQYF
TRBJ2-7 | 12 | TRBV6-5 | CASRGSSYEQYF
TRBJ2-5 | 14 | TRBV18 | CASSPGQAGETQYF
TRBJ1-5 | 17 | TRBV27 | CASRQLLGQGSNQPQHF
TRBJ2-1 | 17 | TRBV4-3 | CASSPYPNAGGRNEQFF
TRBJ1-1 | 14 | TRBV5-4 | CASSLGQGSSEAFF
TRBJ1-3 | 16 | TRBV30 | CAWSSDRGPTGNTIYF
TRBJ2-5 | 14 | TRBV3-1/TRBV3-2 | CASSLAGREETQYF
TRBJ2-5 | 14 | TRBV7-2 | CASSSTHRVETQYF
TRBJ1-3 | 16 | TRBV6-2/TRBV6-3 | CASSSQGRSSGNTIYF
TRBJ1-2 | 15 | TRBV5-5 | CASSLEGTGNYGYTF
TRBJ2-7 | 15 | TRBV6-2/TRBV6-3 | CASSPLGQGAYEQYF
TRBJ1-1 | 13 | TRBV11-2 | CASTFSLNTEAFF
TRBJ2-7 | 16 | TRBV4-2 | CASSQDSTSGRVWEYF
TRBJ2-7 | 15 | TRBV9 | CASSPRGDRAGEQYF
TRBJ1-2 | 16 | TRBV4-3 | CASSQVRDRHNYGYTF
TRBJ1-1 | 13 | TRBV7-8 | CASISGGGTEAFF
TRBJ2-5 | 14 | TRBV3-1/TRBV3-2 | CASTIRTIGETQYF
TRBJ2-5 | 12 | TRBV7-6 | CASKAGGETQYF
TRBJ2-1 | 14 | TRBV9 | CASSVGGRGHEQFF
TRBJ1-1 | 14 | TRBV7-2 | CASSSYRGGTEAFF
TRBJ2-3 | 17 | TRBV7-2 | CASSAFSGTSGTDTQYF
TRBJ2-4 | 18 | TRBV5-6 | CASSLRRDRGLAKNIQYF
TRBJ2-2 | 19 | TRBV5-5 | CASSSLSGRALINTGELFF
TRBJ2-5 | 13 | TRBV27 | CASSLASGGAQYF
TRBJ2-2 | 13 | TRBV6-2/TRBV6-3 | CASSQTGVGELFF
TRBJ2-1 | 15 | TRBV5-1 | CASSSSGDLFNEQFF
TRBJ2-6 | 15 | TRBV4-3 | CASSGRGVGANVLTF
TRBJ1-1 | 13 | TRBV11-2 | CASRRSLNTEAFF
TRBJ2-3 | 14 | TRBV6-5 | CASRLAGGGDTQYF
TRBJ1-1 | 14 | TRBV30 | CAWSRDRVNTEAFF
TRBJ1-6 | 16 | TRBV19 | CASSLTWSSYNSPLHF
TRBJ1-2 | 13 | TRBV14 | CASSEGQNYGYTF
TRBJ2-7 | 15 | TRBV5-6 | CASSSGGTPSYEQYF
TRBJ2-1 | 14 | TRBV4-3 | CASSPRAGRGEQFF
TRBJ2-7 | 15 | TRBV3-1/TRBV3-2 | CASGGLAGRIGEQYF
TRBJ2-1 | 12 | TRBV28 | CASSSPTNEQFF
TRBJ2-3 | 15 | TRBV28 | CASSTRTGAQDTQYF
TRBJ1-1 | 15 | TRBV4-2 | CASSQDGRGNTEAFF
TRBJ1-1 | 14 | TRBV5-1 | CASSPGQGETEAFF
TRBJ1-1 | 14 | TRBV7-2 | CASSSGTGGAVAFF
TRBJ2-7 | 14 | TRBV6-5 | CASSYSPGSYEQYF
TRBJ2-3 | 15 | TRBV7-5 | CARSLVSGSPDTQYF
TRBJ1-3 | 15 | TRBV18 | CASSQQQGEANTIYF
TRBJ1-1 | 12 | TRBV19 | CASSNRELYAFF
TRBJ2-1 | 15 | TRBV7-8 | CASRASGSSYNEQFF
TRBJ2-3 | 18 | TRBV6-7 | CASSYPTGQGALTDTQYF
TRBJ2-5 | 14 | TRBV4-1 | CASSQGLDKGTQYF
TRBJ2-7 | 16 | TRBV2 | CASSARGGQGSYEQYF
TRBJ1-1 | 15 | TRBV19 | CASSPRIRANTEAFF
TRBJ1-2 | 17 | TRBV4-1 | CASSPQQGQGSNYGYTF
TRBJ2-1 | 14 | TRBV7-9 | CASSLVLSYNEQFF
TRBJ2-2 | 16 | TRBV5-1 | CASSLSGGLNTGELFF
TRBJ1-2 | 14 | TRBV7-2 | CASSLGLANYGYTF